One sample yielded the 5 T cell receptor beta chains listed below, sequenced in a study of OX40 agonist ivuxolimab in advanced cancers. Sequencing was performed with immunoSEQ multiplex PCR; in TCRdb, only in-frame clones are kept and a portion is missing. The data show about 46,000 clones, around 91% seen once. The sequences come from CD4+ or CD8+ T cells sorted from blood, collected in a trial of the OX40 agonist ivuxolimab. Receptors were obtained from an adult with an advanced solid tumor such as melanoma, head and neck, liver or kidney cancer.

J is TRBJ2-1 and V is TRBV9, with D perhaps TRBD2 (5 bases). The V end was cut by 4 bases, the J end by 10 bases, with 21 bases between. In germline, CDR1 is SGDLS, CDR2 YYNGEE. The CDR3 spans 15 residues. CDR3 coding DNA: TGTGCCAGCAGCCCCCACACGGGAATCGTCAGAGAGCAGTTCTTC. Translating it yields CASSPHTGIVREQFF. Complete variable domain (other parts from reference TRBV9 and TRBJ2-1): DSGVTQTPKHLITATGQRVTLRCSPRSGDLSVYWYQQSLDQGLQFLIQYYNGEERAKGNILERFSAQQFPDLHSELNLSSLELGDSALYFCASSPHTGIVREQFFGPGTRLTVL.

The V gene is TRBV27, the J gene TRBJ2-2; D possibly corresponds to TRBD2 (5 bases). The CDR3 runs to 15 residues. V dropped 10 bases and J dropped 1 base, with 16 bases sitting between them. Per germline, CDR1 MNHEY and CDR2 SMNVEV (reference sequence). CDR3 sequence reads: CATSIEAENTGELFF. The DNA for the CDR3 is TGTGCCACTAGCATAGAAGCGGAGAACACCGGGGAGCTGTTTTTT.

This chain joins TRBV6-4 and TRBJ2-2, with 8 bases aligning to TRBD2. Germline-derived CDR1 and CDR2 are MRHNA and SNTAGT. The CDR3 spans 14 residues. V was pared by 8 bases and J by 3 bases, with 5 bases of the junction left unmatched. The CDR3 is CASREGPYTGELFF. Written as DNA, the CDR3 is TGTGCCAGCCGGGAGGGGCCCTACACCGGGGAGCTGTTTTTT.

This clone appeared once. The chain links TRBV6-1 to TRBJ2-1; 8 bases agree with TRBD2. CDR3 length equals 18 residues. The germline CDR1 and CDR2 sequences are MNHNS and SASEGT. J lost 3 bases, V lost 1 base, and 11 bases had no gene match. This CDR3 reads CASSEGTITAGGYNEQFF. As DNA, the CDR3 is TGTGCCAGCAGTGAAGGGACTATTACGGCGGGAGGCTACAATGAGCAGTTCTTC.

The chain joins TRBV4-1 to TRBJ1-1; D gene ambiguous. Germline lookup yields CDR1 MGHRA and CDR2 YSYEKL. CDR3 length: 15 residues. V was cut by 0 bases and J by 5 bases, with 13 bases left in between. The DNA of the CDR3 is TGCGCCAGCAGCCAAGATTTTCAGCAGCGGACTGAAGCTTTCTTT. This codes for CASSQDFQQRTEAFF.